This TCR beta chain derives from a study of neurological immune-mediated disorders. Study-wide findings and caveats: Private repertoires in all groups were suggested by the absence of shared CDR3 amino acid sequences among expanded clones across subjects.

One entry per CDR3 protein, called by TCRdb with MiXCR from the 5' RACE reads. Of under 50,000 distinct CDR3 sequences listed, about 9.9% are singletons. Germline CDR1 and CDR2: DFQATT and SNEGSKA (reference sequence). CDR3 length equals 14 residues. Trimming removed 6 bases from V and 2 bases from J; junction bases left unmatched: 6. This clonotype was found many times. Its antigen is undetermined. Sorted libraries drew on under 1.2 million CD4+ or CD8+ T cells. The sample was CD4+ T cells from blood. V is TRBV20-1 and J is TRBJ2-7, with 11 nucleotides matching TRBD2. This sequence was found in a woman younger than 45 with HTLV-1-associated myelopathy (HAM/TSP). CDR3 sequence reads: CSATLAGVAYEQYF. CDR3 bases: TGCAGTGCCACACTAGCGGGGGTTGCCTACGAGCAGTACTTC.